This T cell receptor beta chain was identified during a study of blood T cell repertoires in COVID-19. In Cohort 3, a recovered donor had either two negative PCRs, clearance, or symptom resolution. The germline V and J ends were trimmed by 3 bases and 0 bases, with 8 bases remaining between them. CDR1 and CDR2 (germline): GTSNPN, SVGIG (reference sequence). The CDR3 contains 13 residues. Study processing details: Estimates of nucleated cell counts were drawn from the amplification of reference gene primers. Measured with immunoSEQ multiplex PCR; TCRdb has only the in-frame clones, and not every one. V, J and clone size are taken as reported in that table, and D and trimming were inferred from the DNA itself. Among some 350,000 clones listed, roughly 84% were seen once.

Material for sequencing was PBMCs or T cells enriched from blood (not recorded which). The rearrangement joins TRBV30 to TRBJ1-2; no firm D call. The sequence came from a woman aged 25 to 39 who had recovered from COVID-19. Here the CDR3 reads CAWRTTANYGYTF. The DNA of the CDR3 is TGTGCCTGGAGGACAACGGCTAACTATGGCTACACCTTC.